This TCR beta chain was found in a study of blood T cell repertoires in COVID-19. About the study: Researchers got acute and convalescent COVID-19 samples from the United States, Italy and Spain. Sources were T cells, B-cell-depleted T cells, or PBMCs; the material itself was cDNA or gDNA.

Original methodology: Amplified reference gene primers provided the basis for estimating nucleated cell counts. The repertoire was sequenced with immunoSEQ multiplex PCR; TCRdb's copy has only in-frame clones and lacks some. That table is the source of V, J and clone size, and D and trimming were worked out from the DNA. The repertoire holds under 300,000 clones, with over 80% as singletons. The germline V and J ends were trimmed by 4 bases and 2 bases, with 14 bases remaining between them. The CDR3 is 15 amino acids. The germline gives CDR1 LNHDA, CDR2 SQIVND (reference sequence). The source is a woman aged 35 to 49 with acute or convalescent COVID-19. The genes are TRBV19 and TRBJ2-5; D possibly corresponds to TRBD1 (5 bases). Sequenced input: peripheral blood. CDR3 in amino acids: CASSTRTRLQETQYF. The CDR3 DNA reads as TGTGCCAGTAGTACCCGGACAAGATTACAAGAGACCCAGTACTTC. The full variable domain, rest sourced from reference TRBV19 and TRBJ2-5, is DGGITQSPKYLFRKEGQNVTLSCEQNLNHDAMYWYRQDPGQGLRLIYYSQIVNDFQKGDIAEGYSVSREKKESFPLTVTSAQKNPTAFYLCASSTRTRLQETQYFGPGTRLLVL.